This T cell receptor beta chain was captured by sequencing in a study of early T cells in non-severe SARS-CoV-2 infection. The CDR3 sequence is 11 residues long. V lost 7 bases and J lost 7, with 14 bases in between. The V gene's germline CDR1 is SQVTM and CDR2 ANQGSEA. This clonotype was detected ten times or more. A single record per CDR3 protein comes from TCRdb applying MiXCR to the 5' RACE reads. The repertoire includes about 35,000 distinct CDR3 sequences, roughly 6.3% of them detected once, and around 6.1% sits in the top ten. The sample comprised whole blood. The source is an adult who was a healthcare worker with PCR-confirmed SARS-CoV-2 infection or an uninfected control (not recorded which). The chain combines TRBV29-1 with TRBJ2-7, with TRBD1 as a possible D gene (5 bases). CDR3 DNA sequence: TGCAGCGGGACATCACTGGGGGAGCAGTACTTC. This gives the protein CSGTSLGEQYF.